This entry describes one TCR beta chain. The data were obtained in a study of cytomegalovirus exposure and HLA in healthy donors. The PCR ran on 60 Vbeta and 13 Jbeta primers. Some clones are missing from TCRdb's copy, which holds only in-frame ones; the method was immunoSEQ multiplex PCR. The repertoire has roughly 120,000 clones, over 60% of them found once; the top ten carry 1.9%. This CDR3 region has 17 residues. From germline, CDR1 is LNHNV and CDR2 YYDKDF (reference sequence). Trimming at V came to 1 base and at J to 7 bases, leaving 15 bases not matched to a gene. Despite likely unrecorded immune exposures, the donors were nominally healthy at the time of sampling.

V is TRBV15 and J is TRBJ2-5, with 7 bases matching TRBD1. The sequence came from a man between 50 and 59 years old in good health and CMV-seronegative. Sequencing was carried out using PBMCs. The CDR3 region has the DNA TGTGCCACCAGCAGAGGGAGTGGGACAGAGAGCGCAGGGACCCAGTACTTC. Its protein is CATSRGSGTESAGTQYF.